The rows below give T cell receptor beta chains drawn from one sample of a study of human T cells and chemical hapten exposure. TCRdb processed the RACE reads anew with MiXCR; each CDR3 protein has one entry. The top ten clones hold approximately 1.5% of a sample with about 77,000 distinct CDR3 sequences, approximately 8.6% of them seen once. The specimen was whole blood. These receptor sequences come from a female donor in good health. Some clones in this sample may be carry-over from other donors' samples. Both conserved end residues are part of each CDR3.

j_call v_call cdr3_aa
TRBJ2-6 TRBV7-2 CASSPTGVVGSGANVLTF
TRBJ2-7 TRBV7-2 CASSLSGTKGSYEQYF
TRBJ2-3 TRBV29-1 CSGIRDRVTDTQYF
TRBJ1-3 TRBV5-1 CASSTDGLSSGNTIYF
TRBJ2-3 TRBV14 CASSQKRAGSTDTQYF
TRBJ2-3 TRBV18 CASSPAGIADTQYF
TRBJ2-1 TRBV7-2 CASSFTRGGPNEQFF
TRBJ2-5 TRBV10-3 CAISDSLVQETQYF
TRBJ1-5 TRBV6-2/TRBV6-3 CASSYSLQDGDYQPQHF
TRBJ1-6 TRBV5-1 CASSLGQLNSPLHF
TRBJ2-7 TRBV20-1 CSAGRQSYEQYF
TRBJ2-3 TRBV12-3/TRBV12-4 CASSFRPGTQYF
TRBJ2-2 TRBV5-1 CASSSQGATSYRDTGELFF
TRBJ2-6 TRBV27 CASSPRTGFGANVLTF
TRBJ1-5 TRBV20-1 CSALQGDQPQHF
TRBJ1-2 TRBV12-5 CASGFHPKSGYGYTF
TRBJ1-2 TRBV7-8 CASSLRSGGLGYTF
TRBJ2-1 TRBV11-3 CASSVTGTVFRNEQFF
TRBJ1-5 TRBV19 CASSPRRANRNQPQHF
TRBJ2-5 TRBV20-1 CSARVWNRQETQYF
TRBJ1-5 TRBV29-1 CSVTGGGNQPQHF
TRBJ1-4 TRBV12-3/TRBV12-4 CASSLIVGGPRNEKLFF
TRBJ2-5 TRBV6-1 CASSDGGWAQYF
TRBJ1-4 TRBV2 CASGTGTEKLFF
TRBJ1-1 TRBV6-2/TRBV6-3 CASSYSQGNTEAFF
TRBJ1-2 TRBV30 CAWSDRGNGYTF
TRBJ1-6 TRBV12-3/TRBV12-4 CASSSRAGAGKSPLHF
TRBJ2-1 TRBV7-2 CASSLDRASGGYRGEQFF
TRBJ1-1 TRBV6-6 CASSYSGTGGDYTEAFF
TRBJ2-1 TRBV20-1 CSAGGGGALDSFF
TRBJ2-2 TRBV7-9 CASSLEGSQATGELFF
TRBJ2-1 TRBV7-2 CASNRGGLYNEQFF
TRBJ1-4 TRBV27 CASSFGRGFATNEKLFF
TRBJ1-1 TRBV25-1 CASSLSGYTEAFF
TRBJ2-1 TRBV27 CASSSGRGNEQFF
TRBJ2-7 TRBV20-1 CSATTGFEQYF
TRBJ2-7 TRBV6-2/TRBV6-3 CASSTMDRAHEQYF
TRBJ1-6 TRBV2 CASRGQGDNSPLHF
TRBJ2-7 TRBV28 CASSCTYEQYF
TRBJ2-7 TRBV7-3 CASSTYSGGANEQYF
TRBJ1-1 TRBV19 CASSMKGGVEAFF
TRBJ2-7 TRBV7-9 CASSPTASYEQYF
TRBJ2-1 TRBV6-2/TRBV6-3 CASSQRGDLDEQFF
TRBJ2-1 TRBV5-4 CASSLGGRTGGYNEQFF
TRBJ2-2 TRBV4-1 CASSHIVAGMKNTGELFF